The 7 T cell receptor beta chains below were found in one sample sequenced in a study of blood T cell repertoires in COVID-19. Using immunoSEQ multiplex PCR, the repertoire was profiled, and TCRdb retains in-frame clones only, with some absent. The table includes tens of thousands of clones, around 80% detected once. The sequenced sample was peripheral blood. Receptors were obtained from a man between 60 and 75 years old with acute or convalescent COVID-19.

The CDR3 DNA reads TGCGCCAGCAGTAACGGACTAGCGGGGGCCCTGCGGGAGTTCTTC. As protein: CASSNGLAGALREFF. This chain uses TRBV10-2 with TRBJ2-1; 13 nucleotides align to TRBD2. Germline trimming cut 5 bases from V and 14 bases from J; bases unmatched to any gene: 12. Germline V gene sequence: CDR1 WSHSY, CDR2 SAAADI. CDR3 length: 15 residues.

The table lists this clone with a count of one. The identical CDR3 is also encoded by other nucleotide sequences in the sample. CDR3: CASSPRLAGGRQETQYF. CDR3 DNA sequence: TGTGCCAGCAGCCCGCGACTAGCGGGGGGGAGACAAGAGACCCAGTACTTC. The chain is built from TRBV5-6 and TRBJ2-5, with 14 positions matching TRBD2. Losses at the gene ends were 4 bases for V and 2 bases for J; bases not matched to a gene: 7. The CDR3 runs 17 residues. Germline CDR1 is SGHDT and CDR2 is YYEEEE.

This clone occurred a few times. This chain joins TRBV2 and TRBJ2-5, with a weak D call TRBD2 (5 bases). The V gene's germline CDR1 is SNHLY and CDR2 FYNNEI. V was shortened by 3 bases and J by 2 bases, with 10 bases between the two germline ends. There are 14 residues in the CDR3. The CDR3 bases are TGTGCCAGCAGTGAGGCGGGCCGGCAAGAGACCCAGTACTTC. Amino acids: CASSEAGRQETQYF.

The chain uses TRBV9 and TRBJ1-6; D is perhaps TRBD1 (6 bases). Trimming cost V 3 bases and J 6 bases, with 16 bases left between them. There are 16 residues in the CDR3. Germline V gene sequence: CDR1 SGDLS, CDR2 YYNGEE. CDR3 coding DNA: TGTGCCAGCAGCGCTACACCGGGACATGGTAATTCACCCCTCCACTTT. It is translated as CASSATPGHGNSPLHF.

J is TRBJ1-2 and V is TRBV27; perhaps TRBD1 as D (6 bases). CDR1 and CDR2 (germline): MNHEY, SMNVEV (reference sequence). The CDR3 is 14 amino acids. V was pared by 9 bases and J by 8 bases, with 22 bases between. DNA for the CDR3: TGTGCCAGTCGAGGGGGGGAGGGACTTGGCGGCTACACCTTC. This translates into CASRGGEGLGGYTF.

This rearrangement joins TRBV4-1 to TRBJ1-6; possible D gene TRBD1, 6 bases. Germline lookup yields CDR1 MGHRA and CDR2 YSYEKL. CDR3 length: 15 residues. V was shortened by 1 base and J by 10 bases, with 14 bases between the two germline ends. CDR3 in amino acids: CASSQAQGISSPLHF. DNA of the CDR3: TGCGCCAGCAGCCAAGCCCAGGGGATAAGCTCACCCCTCCACTTT.

The gene calls are TRBV12-3 or TRBV12-4 and TRBJ2-1, with D hard to call. CDR3 length: 11 amino acids. V shed 6 bases and J shed 15 bases, with 15 bases lying between them. DNA of the CDR3: TGTGCCAGCAGCCCACTGGGTCGACTGTTCTTC. Encoded protein: CASSPLGRLFF.